This T cell receptor beta chain is drawn from a study of shared clonotypes between healthy human individuals. Overall study: Each donor's CD8 memory used one plate, CD8 naive two, each CD4 subset three. Overall study findings and caveats: A handful of donors showed sharing of approximately 5% of naive CD4 clonotypes.

V was trimmed by 5 bases and J by 5 bases, leaving 15 bases between them. This CDR3 is built from 14 residues. Germline CDR1 reads MDHEN; CDR2 reads SYDVKM. Replicate PCRs run on sorted subsets employed approximately 180 ng DNA, approximately 30,000 T cell genomes. TCRdb keeps only in-frame clones here, not all; method: immunoSEQ multiplex PCR. The sample gives over a million clones, more than 65% of which show up once; over 1.3% is in the top ten. Only one count was recorded for this clone. Its antigen is not known. Recent acute infections and vaccinations were absent in the healthy HIV-negative adult donors.

The sequence was collected from a man younger than 35 in good health. The chain is built from TRBV28 and TRBJ2-5; D is possibly TRBD1 (6 bases). Source material: memory CD4+ T cells sorted from blood. Subset given: CD45RA-negative fraction. CDR3 in amino acids: CASSRTAGLETQYF. In nucleotides, the CDR3 is TGTGCCAGCAGTCGGACAGCCGGGTTGGAGACCCAGTACTTC.